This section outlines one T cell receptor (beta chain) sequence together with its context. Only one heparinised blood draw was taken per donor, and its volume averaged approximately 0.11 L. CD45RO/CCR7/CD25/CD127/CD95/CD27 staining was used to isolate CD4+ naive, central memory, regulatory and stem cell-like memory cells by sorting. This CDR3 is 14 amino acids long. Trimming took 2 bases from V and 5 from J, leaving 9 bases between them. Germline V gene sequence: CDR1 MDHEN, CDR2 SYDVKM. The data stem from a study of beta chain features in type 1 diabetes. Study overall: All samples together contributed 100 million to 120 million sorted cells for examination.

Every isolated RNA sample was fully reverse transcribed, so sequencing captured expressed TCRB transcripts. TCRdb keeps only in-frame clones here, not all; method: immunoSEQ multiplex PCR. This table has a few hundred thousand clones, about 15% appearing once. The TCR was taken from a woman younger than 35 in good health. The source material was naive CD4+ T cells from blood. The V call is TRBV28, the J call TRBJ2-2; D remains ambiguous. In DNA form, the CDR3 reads TGTGCCAGCAGTTTAGTCAGAAGAACCGGGGAGCTGTTTTTT. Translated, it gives CASSLVRRTGELFF.